A selection of T cell receptor beta chains follows, all from one sample in a study of T-cell memory formation after mild COVID-19. TCRdb analysed the 5' RACE reads with MiXCR anew, one entry per CDR3 protein. Of 350,000 to 500,000 distinct CDR3 sequences in the sample, less than 25% were seen once. Sequenced input: PBMCs or a T cell subset sorted from them (not recorded which). The receptors were gathered from an adult woman who had mild COVID-19 (a few samples of this study predate the infection). Cell type and time point are not known. Both conserved end residues are part of each CDR3. Fields, in order: CDR3 length, J gene, D gene, clone size, V gene, CDR3 DNA, CDR3 protein. A D gene is named only where the DNA matches it firmly. Clone size is not always given. Where it is, it says once, few, many or a class for expanded clones.

19 TRBJ2-3 TRBD2 few TRBV6-5 TGTGCCAGCAGTTACGAGCTAGCGGGAGGGCCAAGAGATACAGATACGCAGTATTTT CASSYELAGGPRDTDTQYF
13 TRBJ2-2 - many TRBV7-9 TGCGCCAGCAGCTTGAGCGGAACCGGGGAGCTGTTTTTT CASSLSGTGELFF
16 TRBJ1-1 - few TRBV2 TGTGCCAGCAGTGAACGTGCGGCGGGCTTAGGGGCTGAAGCTTTCTTT CASSERAAGLGAEAFF
18 TRBJ2-2 TRBD2 - TRBV11-3 TGTGCCAGCAGCACTAGAGTTTTAGCGGGTCCCAACACCGGGGAGCTGTTTTTT CASSTRVLAGPNTGELFF
18 TRBJ2-5 TRBD2 few TRBV5-1 TGCGCCAGCAGCTTGGGTCTAGCGGGGTCGATTTACCAAGAGACCCAGTACTTC CASSLGLAGSIYQETQYF
12 TRBJ2-2 - - TRBV5-1 TGCGCCAGCTATCTTACGCCCGGGGAGCTGTTTTTT CASYLTPGELFF
15 TRBJ1-2 - few TRBV12-3/TRBV12-4 TGTGCCAGCAGTCCCGCCCTCGGGGCACCCTATGGCTACACCTTC CASSPALGAPYGYTF
14 TRBJ2-3 - - TRBV5-1 TGCGCCAGCCACCGGGGGCAGAGCACAGATACGCAGTATTTT CASHRGQSTDTQYF
17 TRBJ1-6 - - TRBV21-1 TGTGCCAGCAGCAAAGTGGTGGAGATACCTTATAATTCACCCCTCCACTTT CASSKVVEIPYNSPLHF
13 TRBJ2-7 - few TRBV5-1 TGCGCCAGCAGCTTGGCGATATCCTACGAGCAGTACTTC CASSLAISYEQYF
11 TRBJ2-7 TRBD2 few TRBV6-2/TRBV6-3 TGTGCCAGCAGTCGGGGACTAGGTCTGGACTTC CASSRGLGLDF
14 TRBJ2-5 TRBD1 - TRBV5-1 TGCGCCAGCAGCCCCGGGACAGGGCCAAAGACCCAGTACTTC CASSPGTGPKTQYF
13 TRBJ2-7 - - TRBV2 TGTGCCAGCTCTAAAGAGGAAACCTACGAGCAGTACTTC CASSKEETYEQYF
14 TRBJ1-5 - few TRBV12-3/TRBV12-4 TGTGCCAGCAGTTTAAAAGAGGCTGGTCAGCCCCAGCATTTT CASSLKEAGQPQHF
14 TRBJ1-6 - - TRBV20-1 TGCAGTGCTAGGGTCGAGATCGGGAACTCACCCCTCCACTTT CSARVEIGNSPLHF
15 TRBJ2-1 - many TRBV5-5 TGTGCCAGCAGCCTCGACTCGAGCTCCTACAATGAGCAGTTCTTC CASSLDSSSYNEQFF
15 TRBJ1-1 - - TRBV6-1 TGTGCCAGCAGTGAGGGGGGGATCTTGAACACTGAAGCTTTCTTT CASSEGGILNTEAFF
14 TRBJ1-5 - few TRBV4-2 TGTGCCAGCAGCCAAGATTGGGGGAGTCAGCCCCAGCATTTT CASSQDWGSQPQHF
15 TRBJ1-1 - - TRBV4-1 TGCGCCAGCAGCCAGAGGGGGTCCCTGATTGCTGAAGCTTTCTTT CASSQRGSLIAEAFF
14 TRBJ2-5 TRBD2 - TRBV25-1 TGTGCCAGCAGTTTTCACGGGGGGCAAGAGACCCAGTACTTC CASSFHGGQETQYF
16 TRBJ1-1 TRBD1 - TRBV7-9 TGTGCCAGCAGCCCAAGGGACAGGGGGAGGAACACTGAAGCTTTCTTT CASSPRDRGRNTEAFF
24 TRBJ2-2 - - TRBV9 TGTGCCAGCAGCGTCCGTCCTAGGCGGGACCCCCCCCTCGAGGGCCACCAGAACACCGGGGAGCTGTTTTTT CASSVRPRRDPPLEGHQNTGELFF
11 TRBJ1-1 - few TRBV3-1 TGTGCCAGCAGCCAAGGGATTTCCGCTTTCTTT CASSQGISAFF
14 TRBJ1-5 - - TRBV7-9 TGTGCCAGCAGCCTCGACAGCTTCAATCAGCCCCAGCATTTT CASSLDSFNQPQHF